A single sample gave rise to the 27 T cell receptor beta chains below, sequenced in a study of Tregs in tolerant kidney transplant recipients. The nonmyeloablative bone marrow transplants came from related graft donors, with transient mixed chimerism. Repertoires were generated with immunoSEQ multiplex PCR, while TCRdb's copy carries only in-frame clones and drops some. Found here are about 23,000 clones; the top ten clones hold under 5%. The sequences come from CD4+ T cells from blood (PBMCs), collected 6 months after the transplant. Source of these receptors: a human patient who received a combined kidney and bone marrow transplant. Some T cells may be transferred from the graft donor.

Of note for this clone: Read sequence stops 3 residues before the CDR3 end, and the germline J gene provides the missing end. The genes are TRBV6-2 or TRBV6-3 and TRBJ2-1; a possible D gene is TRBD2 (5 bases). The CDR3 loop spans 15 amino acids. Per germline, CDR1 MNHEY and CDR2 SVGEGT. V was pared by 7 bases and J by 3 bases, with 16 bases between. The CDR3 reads CASTPGPAVYNEQFF. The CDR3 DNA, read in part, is TGTGCCAGCACCCCCGGGCCAGCGGTCTACAATGAG.

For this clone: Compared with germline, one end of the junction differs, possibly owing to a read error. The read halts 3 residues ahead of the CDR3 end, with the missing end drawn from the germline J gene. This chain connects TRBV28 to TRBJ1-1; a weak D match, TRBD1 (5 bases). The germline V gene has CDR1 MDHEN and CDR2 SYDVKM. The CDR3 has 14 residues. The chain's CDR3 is CASRPGRVKTEAFF. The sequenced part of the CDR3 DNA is TGTGCCAGCAGGCCAGGGAGGGTGAAGACTGAA.

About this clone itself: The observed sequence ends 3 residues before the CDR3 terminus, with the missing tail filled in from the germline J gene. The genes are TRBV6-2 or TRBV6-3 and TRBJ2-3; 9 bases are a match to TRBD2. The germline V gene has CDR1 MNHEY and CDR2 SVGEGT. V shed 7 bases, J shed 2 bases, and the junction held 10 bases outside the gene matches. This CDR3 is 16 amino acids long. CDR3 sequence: CASTPRGGRATDTQYF. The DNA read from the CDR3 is TGTGCCAGCACCCCCCGAGGCGGGAGGGCCACAGATACG.

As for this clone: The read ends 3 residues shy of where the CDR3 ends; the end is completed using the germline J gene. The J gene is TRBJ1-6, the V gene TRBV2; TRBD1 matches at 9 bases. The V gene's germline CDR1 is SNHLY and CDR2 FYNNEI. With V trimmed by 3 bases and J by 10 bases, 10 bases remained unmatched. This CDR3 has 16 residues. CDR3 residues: CASSDNRDRARSPLHF. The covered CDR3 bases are TGTGCCAGCAGTGATAACAGGGACAGGGCTAGGTCACCC.

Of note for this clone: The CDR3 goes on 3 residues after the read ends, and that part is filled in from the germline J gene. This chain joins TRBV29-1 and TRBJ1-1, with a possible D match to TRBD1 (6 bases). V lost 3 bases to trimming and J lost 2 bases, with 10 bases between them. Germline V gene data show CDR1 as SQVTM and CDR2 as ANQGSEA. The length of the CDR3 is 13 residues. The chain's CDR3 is CSVDLGQNTEAFF. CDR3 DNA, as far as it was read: TGCAGCGTTGACTTGGGACAAAACACTGAA.

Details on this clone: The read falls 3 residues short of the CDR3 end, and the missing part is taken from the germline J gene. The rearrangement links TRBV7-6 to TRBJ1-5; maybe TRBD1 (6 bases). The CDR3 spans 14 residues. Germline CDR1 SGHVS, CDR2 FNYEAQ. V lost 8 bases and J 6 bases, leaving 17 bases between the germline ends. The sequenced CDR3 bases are TGTGCCAGCTCGGCTGGGGGCCCGGGTCAGCCC. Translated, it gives CASSAGGPGQP. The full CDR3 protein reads CASSAGGPGQPQHF.

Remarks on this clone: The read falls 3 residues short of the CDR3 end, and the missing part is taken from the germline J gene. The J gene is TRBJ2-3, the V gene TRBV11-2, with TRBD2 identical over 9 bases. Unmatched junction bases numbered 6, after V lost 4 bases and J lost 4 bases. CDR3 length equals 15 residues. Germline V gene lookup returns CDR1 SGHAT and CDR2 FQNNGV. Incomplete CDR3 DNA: TGTGCCAGCAGCTCTAGCGGGATGGGGGCAGATACG. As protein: CASSSSGMGADT. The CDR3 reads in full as CASSSSGMGADTQYF.

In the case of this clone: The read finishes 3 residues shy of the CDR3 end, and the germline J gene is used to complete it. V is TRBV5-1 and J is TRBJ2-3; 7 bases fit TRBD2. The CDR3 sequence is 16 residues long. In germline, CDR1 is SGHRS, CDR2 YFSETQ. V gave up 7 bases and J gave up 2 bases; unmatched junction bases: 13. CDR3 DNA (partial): TGCGCCAGCCAGGTCAACGCGGGGGAGCCCACAGATACG. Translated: CASQVNAGEPTDT. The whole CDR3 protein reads CASQVNAGEPTDTQYF.

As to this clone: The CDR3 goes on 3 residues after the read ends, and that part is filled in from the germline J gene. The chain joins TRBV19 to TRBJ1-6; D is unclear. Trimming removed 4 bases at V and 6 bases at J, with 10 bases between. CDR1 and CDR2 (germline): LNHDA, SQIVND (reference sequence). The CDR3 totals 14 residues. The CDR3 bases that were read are TGTGCCAGTAGTACAAGGCGGGCTAATTCACCC. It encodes CASSTRRANSP. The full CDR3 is CASSTRRANSPLHF.

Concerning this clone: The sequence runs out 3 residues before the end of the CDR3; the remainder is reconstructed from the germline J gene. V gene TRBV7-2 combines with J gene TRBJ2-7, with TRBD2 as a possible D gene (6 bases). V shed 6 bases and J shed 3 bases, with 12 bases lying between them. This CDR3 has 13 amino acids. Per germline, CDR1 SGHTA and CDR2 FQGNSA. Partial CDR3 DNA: TGTGCCAGCAGTGCGGGGATTAGCTACGAG. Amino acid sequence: CASSAGISYE. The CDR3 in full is CASSAGISYEQYF.

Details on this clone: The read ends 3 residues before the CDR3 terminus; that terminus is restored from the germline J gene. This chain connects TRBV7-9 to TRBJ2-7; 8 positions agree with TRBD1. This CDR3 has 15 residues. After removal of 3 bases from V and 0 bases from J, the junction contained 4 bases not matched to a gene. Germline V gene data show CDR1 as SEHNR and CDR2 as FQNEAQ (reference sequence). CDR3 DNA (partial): TGTGCCAGCAGCTTCGGACAGGGACCCTCCTACGAG. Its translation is CASSFGQGPSYE. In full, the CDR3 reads CASSFGQGPSYEQYF.

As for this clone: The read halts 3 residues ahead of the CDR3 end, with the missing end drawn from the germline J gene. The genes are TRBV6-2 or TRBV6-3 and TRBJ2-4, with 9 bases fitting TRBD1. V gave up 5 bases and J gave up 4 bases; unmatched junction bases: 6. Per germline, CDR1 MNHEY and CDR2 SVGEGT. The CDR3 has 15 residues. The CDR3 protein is CASSPGTGKKNIQYF. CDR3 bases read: TGTGCCAGCAGTCCCGGGACAGGGAAGAAAAACATT.

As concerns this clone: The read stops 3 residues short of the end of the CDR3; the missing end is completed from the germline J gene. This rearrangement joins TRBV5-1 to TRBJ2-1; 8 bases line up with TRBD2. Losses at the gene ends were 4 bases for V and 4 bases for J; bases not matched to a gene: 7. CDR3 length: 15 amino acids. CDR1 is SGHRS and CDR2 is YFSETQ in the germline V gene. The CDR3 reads CASSRTSGNYNEQFF. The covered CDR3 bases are TGCGCCAGCAGCCGCACTAGCGGAAATTACAATGAG.

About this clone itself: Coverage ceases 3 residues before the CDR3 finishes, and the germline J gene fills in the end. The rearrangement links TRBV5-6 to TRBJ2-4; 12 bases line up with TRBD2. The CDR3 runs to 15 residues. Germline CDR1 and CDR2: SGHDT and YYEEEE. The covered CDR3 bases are TGTGCCAGCAGCCTAGCGGGGGGGCCGGGAAGATTT. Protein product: CASSLAGGPGRF. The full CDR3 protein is CASSLAGGPGRFQYF.

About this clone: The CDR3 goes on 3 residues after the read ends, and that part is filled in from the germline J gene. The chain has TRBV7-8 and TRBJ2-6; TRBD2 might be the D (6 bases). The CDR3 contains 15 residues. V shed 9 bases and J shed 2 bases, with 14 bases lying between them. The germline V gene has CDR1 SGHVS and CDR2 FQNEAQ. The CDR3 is CASIHSGTGANVLTF. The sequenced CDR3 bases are TGTGCCAGTATACATAGCGGAACTGGGGCCAACGTC.

Here the CDR3 reads CASSLGGGPQHF. The CDR3 bases that were read are TGTGCCAGCAGCTTAGGAGGTGGTCCC. The chain carries TRBV7-7 and TRBJ1-5; no clear D gene. The read gets to within 3 residues of the CDR3 end, and the germline J gene fills in the rest. The CDR3 covers 12 residues. Germline loops: CDR1 SSHAT, CDR2 FNYEAQ (reference sequence).

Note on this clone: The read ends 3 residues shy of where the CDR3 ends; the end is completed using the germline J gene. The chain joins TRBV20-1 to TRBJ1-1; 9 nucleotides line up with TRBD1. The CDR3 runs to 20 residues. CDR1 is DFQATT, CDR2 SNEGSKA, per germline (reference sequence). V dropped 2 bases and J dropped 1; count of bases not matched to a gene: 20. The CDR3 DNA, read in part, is TGCAGTGCTAGAATACGTGACCTCGTTGTGGGGACAGGGAGGAACACTGAA. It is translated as CSARIRDLVVGTGRNTE. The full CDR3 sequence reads CSARIRDLVVGTGRNTEAFF.

CDR3 region: CASSSGQGRPGANVLTF. The sequenced part of the CDR3 DNA is TGCGCCAGCAGCTCCGGACAGGGGCGCCCTGGGGCCAACGTC. The V gene is TRBV5-1, the J gene TRBJ2-6, with 9 bases matching TRBD1. The read comes to an end 3 residues before the CDR3 does, leaving the germline J gene to fill in the end. Per the germline V gene, CDR1 is SGHRS and CDR2 is YFSETQ. The CDR3 runs 17 residues. With V trimmed by 3 bases and J by 2 bases, 6 bases remained unmatched.

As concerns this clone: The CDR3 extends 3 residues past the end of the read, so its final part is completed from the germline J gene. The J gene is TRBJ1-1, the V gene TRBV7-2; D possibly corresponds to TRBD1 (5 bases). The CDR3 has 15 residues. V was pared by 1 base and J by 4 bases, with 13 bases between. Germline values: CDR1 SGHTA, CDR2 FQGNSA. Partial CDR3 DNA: TGTGCCAGCAGCTTAGGGGGCAAGCGCGGCACTGAA. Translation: CASSLGGKRGTE. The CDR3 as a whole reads CASSLGGKRGTEAFF.

Here the CDR3 reads CASSQGLRSYEQYF. The part of the CDR3 DNA that was read is TGTGCCAGCAGCCAGGGACTGCGATCCTACGAG. The rearrangement uses TRBV11-2 and TRBJ2-7; D may be TRBD2 (6 bases). The read terminates 3 residues ahead of where the CDR3 ends, so the germline J gene completes it. The V end lost 5 bases, the J end lost 1 base, and 12 bases lay between the germline ends. The germline V gene has CDR1 SGHAT and CDR2 FQNNGV. The length of the CDR3 is 14 residues.

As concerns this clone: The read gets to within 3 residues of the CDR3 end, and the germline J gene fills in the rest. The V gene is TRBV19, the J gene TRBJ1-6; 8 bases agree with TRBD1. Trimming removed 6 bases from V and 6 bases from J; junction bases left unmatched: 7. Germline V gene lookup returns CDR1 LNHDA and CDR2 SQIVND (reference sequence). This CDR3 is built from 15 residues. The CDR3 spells CASSRDRWGNSPLHF. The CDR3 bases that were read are TGTGCCAGTAGCCGGGACAGGTGGGGTAATTCACCC.

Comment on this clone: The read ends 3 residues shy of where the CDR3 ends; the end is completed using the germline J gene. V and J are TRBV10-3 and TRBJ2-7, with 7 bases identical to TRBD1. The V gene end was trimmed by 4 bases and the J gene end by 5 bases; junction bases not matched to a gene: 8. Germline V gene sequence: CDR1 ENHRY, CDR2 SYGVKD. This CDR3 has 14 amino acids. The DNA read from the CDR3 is TGTGCCATCAGTGGAGAGGACAGGCTGAACGAG. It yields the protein CAISGEDRLNE. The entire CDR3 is CAISGEDRLNEQYF.

The CDR3 bases that were read are TGTGCCAGCAGTGAAGTTTTCAGGGGGGCCAAAAACATT. Translation gives CASSEVFRGAKNI. The complete CDR3 protein is CASSEVFRGAKNIQYF. The chain links TRBV2 to TRBJ2-4, with TRBD1 identical over 7 bases. The sequence runs out 3 residues before the end of the CDR3; the remainder is reconstructed from the germline J gene. CDR1 SNHLY and CDR2 FYNNEI come from the germline V gene. The CDR3 has 16 amino acids. V gave up 1 base and J gave up 1 base; unmatched junction bases: 4.

CDR3 sequence reads: CASIDPGANVLTF. Partial CDR3 DNA: TGTGCCAGTATAGATCCTGGGGCCAACGTC. The V and J genes are TRBV19 and TRBJ2-6, with D hard to call. The read finishes 3 residues shy of the CDR3 end, and the germline J gene is used to complete it. Trimming left V 7 bases short and J 2 bases short, with 6 bases between. The CDR3 sequence is 13 residues long. The germline V gene has CDR1 LNHDA and CDR2 SQIVND (reference sequence).

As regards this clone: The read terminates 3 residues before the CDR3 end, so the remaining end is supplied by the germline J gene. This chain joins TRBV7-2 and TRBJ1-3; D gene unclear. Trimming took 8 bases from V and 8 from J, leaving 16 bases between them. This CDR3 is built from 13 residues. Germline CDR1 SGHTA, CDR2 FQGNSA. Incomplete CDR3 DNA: TGTGCCAGCCGCCCCCGTCCAGGAGACACC. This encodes CASRPRPGDT. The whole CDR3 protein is CASRPRPGDTIYF.

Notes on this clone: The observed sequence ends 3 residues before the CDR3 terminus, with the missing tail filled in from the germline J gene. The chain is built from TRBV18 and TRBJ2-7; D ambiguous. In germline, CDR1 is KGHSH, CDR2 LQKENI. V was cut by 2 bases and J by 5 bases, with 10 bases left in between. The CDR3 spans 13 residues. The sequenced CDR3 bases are TGTGCCAGCTCACCAAATATAATTCACGAG. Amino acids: CASSPNIIHE. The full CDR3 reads CASSPNIIHEQYF.

CDR3 in amino acids: CASSLSGADTQYF. CDR3 DNA, as far as it was read: TGTGCCAGCAGCTTATCAGGGGCAGATACG. The chain couples TRBV11-3 to TRBJ2-3, with D perhaps matching TRBD1 (6 bases). The CDR3 end is not reached by the read, which stops 3 residues before it; the germline J gene fills it in. There are 13 residues in the CDR3. Germline loops: CDR1 SGHNT, CDR2 YENEEA. V was cut by 2 bases and J by 4 bases, with 7 bases left in between.